This T cell receptor beta chain was sequenced during a study of cytomegalovirus exposure and HLA in healthy donors (dated 2017 in TCRdb). Turning to the overall study: In an earlier analysis of some 550 of the donors, approximately 260 Gb of sequence data and some 100 million unique TCR beta sequences from 150 million to 200 million T cells were reported. Approximately 310 gigabases of sequencing data and tens of millions of unique TCR sequences were included in an early release covering several hundred HLA-typed donors. Among the roughly 430 genotyped donors, about 85% belonged to the genetic ancestry cluster associated with self-reported Caucasian donors. The study aimed to test whether signatures of past pathogen exposure could be identified by cataloging public T cell receptors. The T cell repertoires of around 730 subjects were profiled by immunosequencing and related to cytomegalovirus serostatus. Along with the approximately 700-subject first cohort, a separate validation cohort of over a hundred different subjects was used. To predict cytomegalovirus infection status, the study brought together high-throughput TCR immunosequencing, statistical association of individual TCRs with disease status, and machine learning. A later analysis re-analyzed previously published TCR beta repertoires from 500 to 700 donors and added high-resolution HLA genotyping to study TCR occurrence patterns. The later analysis used no new phenotypic data to find candidate immune exposures, relying instead on TCR beta sequences and their occurrence across donors. An earlier analysis of around 540 of the donors applied high-throughput TCR beta sequencing to assess whether each TCR beta V gene segment acted as functional or pseudogenic. Donor age, sex, ethnicity and CMV serostatus were collected together with the repertoire data. Genome-wide SNP genotypes for about 65% of the roughly 670 donors were used in a later genetic analysis, which treated that subset as a discovery cohort. Every discovery cohort repertoire had been produced on one sequencing platform. Class I and class II HLA loci were covered by the typing at four-digit resolution. The number of donors typed differed by locus, with roughly 629-640 for A, B, C, DRB1 and DQB1, roughly 520 for DQA1, 606 for DPA1, and around 450 for DPB1. A handful of DR-DQ haplotypes were handled as single units for association and clustering because linkage in the cohort was strong. On average, about 240,000 unique TCR beta nucleotide sequences were sequenced per donor among some 430 genotyped donors of the cohort, with roughly 18% of those sequences being non-productive.

The study at large found these results: When HLA alleles, especially DR and DQ, strongly co-occurred, attributing TCR associations to individual alleles was difficult. A further reported finding was that TCR beta sequences accurately predicted the HLA-A and HLA-B alleles for most subjects in the first cohort. HLA typing was unavailable for some donors at each locus, so association tests used only the typed subset. Roughly uniform sequencing depth across donors was assumed in presence/absence analyses, although this assumption may not hold. For the cohort, immune exposure information was limited to CMV serostatus. Most TCR sequences were seen in very few donors, while some public TCRs were found in many individuals. In a later analysis, several top co-occurrence clusters were reported to appear linked to parvovirus B19, influenza, CMV and Epstein-Barr virus. An association between a missense DCLRE1C variant and V-gene and J-gene trimming of TCR beta chains was found in a later genetic analysis and replicated in an independent cohort. In a later genetic analysis, fewer N-insertions in productive TCRs were reported among donors in an Asian-associated ancestry cluster than the approximately 630-donor mean. Linkage disequilibrium might explain the correlated functional status among segregating V segments, but an unknown experimental factor could not be excluded. In both the original and validation cohorts, the classifier was reported to diagnose cytomegalovirus status with high specificity and sensitivity. A group of highly shared sequence variants was considered likely to be a technical artifact of the sequencing pipeline. According to a later analysis, TCR association rates differed among HLA loci, with DRB1 alleles showing the most associated TCRs and HLA-C alleles showing the fewest. A few of the identified cytomegalovirus-associated TCR beta chains were confirmed in vitro to be specific for cytomegalovirus antigens. In this cohort, only TCR beta chains were sequenced, and detectable features were limited by the absence of alpha or paired-chain data. A later analysis found that most CMV-associated TCR beta chains appeared HLA-restricted, with HLA associations seemingly driven largely by CMV exposure. Compared with equally common non-associated chains, HLA-associated TCR beta chains in a later analysis were more clonally expanded and had lower generation probabilities. Because the 87-base-pair reads could not distinguish some IMGT-functional V segments, including TRBV6-2 and TRBV6-3, those segments were excluded. The authors suggested that the approach could potentially be extended to other disease states and immunological phenotypes. In a later analysis, 16,951 TCR beta sequences were associated with specific HLA alleles at a false discovery rate of 0.05. An earlier analysis of some 590 of the donors showed that most TCR beta V segments appeared in productive rearrangements either about 87% or about 30% of the time, which broadly matched IMGT annotations. A total of 164 TCR beta chains were listed by the study as associated with cytomegalovirus. Because counts were too low, 15 to 20 rarely observed V segments, including chromosome 9 orphons, were left out of the earlier analysis of over 550 of the donors.

In total, just over 650 healthy bone marrow donors made up the cohort. At the time of sampling, every cohort member was nominally healthy, though immune exposures that went unrecorded were likely present. The donor was CMV seropositive and was included in the group of 300 or so seropositive cohort members. Each donor provided a peripheral blood sample, and peripheral blood mononuclear cells were used for TCR beta sequencing. Genomic DNA was extracted from the blood cell samples with the Qiagen DNeasy Blood Extraction Kit. Concerning this clone: The antigen this receptor binds is unknown. One base away there is no much larger clone; base qualities are not given.

The germline V gene yields SNHLY for CDR1 and FYNNEI for CDR2. From its cysteine to its phenylalanine, the CDR3 spans 16 amino acids. Left in the record is the CDR3 DNA by itself, 48 bases read in frame from the first base. Trimming removed 2 bases from V and 5 bases from J, leaving 18 bases between the germline ends. Library generation was performed with the immunoSEQ multiplex PCR assay. For the multiplex PCR, a mixture combining 60 forward primers for TCR Vbeta segments and 13 reverse primers for TCR Jbeta segments was used. Amplification of the CDR3 region of rearranged TCR beta genes was performed with a multiplex PCR assay on genomic DNA. On the Illumina HiSeq System, the amplified TCR beta libraries were sequenced as 87-base-pair reads. The original methods were these. A later analysis tallied about 77 million unique TCR beta chains across the 700 or so repertoires, and approximately 12 million of those chains were shared by two or more donors. Raw reads were error-corrected and collapsed into unique sequences by a nearest-neighbor algorithm in which closely related sequences were merged to remove PCR and sequencing errors. V, D and J gene segments were assigned by aligning CDR3 sequences to IMGT reference sequences. For a sequence to be retained, at least a six-nucleotide match to both a V gene segment and a J gene segment was required. Rearrangements were classified as productive when the CDR3 lacked stop codons and remained in frame with V and J, and all other rearrangements were classified as non-productive. CDR3 was defined by IMGT convention, running from the second conserved V-encoded cysteine to the conserved J-encoded phenylalanine. The earlier analysis of about 610 of the donors excluded sequences that lacked an unambiguous match to a single V gene segment. In an earlier analysis of a few hundred of the donors, V segments were called functional above 56.7% productive rearrangements and were called segregating when the between-donor standard deviation exceeded 5%. A statistical classification framework was built to diagnose cytomegalovirus status from the catalog of TCR beta chain sequences. V and J gene assignment, in a later analysis, came from comparing TCR nucleotide sequences with IMGT/GENE-DB human TR gene sequences. Using the TCRdist pipeline, a later analysis assigned CDR3 sequences along with most-parsimonious VDJ recombination scenarios. A later analysis defined each TCR beta chain by its CDR3 amino acid sequence plus V-gene family, and excluded reads lacking a unique V-gene family. To address suspected cross-contamination and a sequencing artifact, a later analysis removed 592 highly shared, low-generation-probability nucleotide sequences. In a later analysis, a clonal expansion index was calculated for each public chain from normalized within-repertoire ranks of inferred template counts. In a later analysis, generation probabilities were computed with a VDJ recombination model fitted to out-of-frame rearrangements, and the resulting probabilities were checked against IGoR. Hypergeometric tests were used in a later analysis to score TCR-TCR, TCR-HLA and TCR-CMV co-occurrence, with a repertoire-size bias correction applied to the TCR pairs. In a later analysis, false discovery rates were estimated by permuting HLA or CMV assignments 20 times. In a later analysis, co-occurring TCRs were grouped using DBSCAN, with TCRdist sequence similarity added in when clustering inside HLA-allele-positive subsets. Co-occurrence clustering excluded repertoires with fewer than 30,000 or more than 120,000 public chains, plus five with anomalous nucleotide sharing. Imported from immuneACCESS, the table was reduced by TCRdb to in-frame sequences with V and J called. These copies leave out some clones; in studies compared against another copy, an unresolved V gene accounts for under half, and the cause of the remainder is not known. V and J calls and clone size are given by that table; D and trimming were obtained from the DNA. For this sample the table gives 150,000 to 200,000 clones, of which around 80% were detected only once. Roughly 4.7% of the sample goes to the ten largest clones.

This TCR was recovered from a woman between 50 and 59 years old in good health and CMV-seropositive. The specimen sequenced was PBMCs. The sequence joins TRBV2 to TRBJ1-2; the D gene cannot be resolved reliably. The DNA is TGTGCCAGCAGTGAACGGCCCGGATTTGACTTTTATGGCTACACCTTC. Translated, it gives CASSERPGFDFYGYTF.